This T cell receptor (beta chain) derives from a study of blood T cells in healthy people across ages. Turning to the study itself: For every two T cells, template switching captured about one barcoded beta molecule.

A J-beta primer mix and a sample-barcoded 5' primer were used in a second PCR of roughly 6 to 12 cycles. Each TCR beta cDNA got a 12-nucleotide random molecular identifier. MiXCR, run by TCRdb on the 5' RACE reads, gives a single entry per CDR3 protein. This sample has approximately 290,000 distinct CDR3 sequences, with 25% to 30% found just once. The sample holds one count of this clonotype. Germline V CDR1 and CDR2: SNHLY, FYNNEI. With 3 bases removed from V and 3 bases from J, the gap between germline ends came to 6 bases. The CDR3 consists of 12 residues. J is TRBJ2-7 and V is TRBV2; D unresolved. The sequence derives from a woman in her seventies in good health. Sequencing used blood. The CDR3 nucleotides read TGTGCCAGCAGTGACGACGGCTACGAGCAGTACTTC. Encoded protein: CASSDDGYEQYF.